This TCR beta chain stems from a study of cytomegalovirus exposure and HLA in healthy donors. Primers included in the PCR were 60 Vbeta and 13 Jbeta primers. The repertoire was sequenced with immunoSEQ multiplex PCR; TCRdb's copy has only in-frame clones and lacks some. This sample yields roughly 180,000 clones, of which around 72% are seen a single time; around 2.5% belongs to the top ten. On this clone: Its antigen is not known.

After removal of 4 bases from V and 5 bases from J, the junction contained 3 bases not matched to a gene. The CDR3 consists of 13 residues. From germline, CDR1 is SGHRS and CDR2 YFSETQ. Study observations and caveats: Analysis was performed later, and it showed HLA-associated TCR beta chains to be more clonally expanded than equally common others.

Healthy bone marrow donors supplied every sample. Material: PBMCs. V is TRBV5-1 and J is TRBJ1-1; 9 positions match TRBD1. The clonotype originates from a female donor in good health and CMV-seronegative. The CDR3 loop is CASSGTGWTEAFF. In DNA form, the CDR3 reads TGCGCCAGCAGCGGGACAGGGTGGACTGAAGCTTTCTTT.